This entry lists 29 T cell receptor beta chains sequenced from one sample in a study of T cells after yellow fever vaccination. TCRdb independently ran MiXCR on the 5' RACE reads; one entry per CDR3 protein. The sample includes approximately 170,000 distinct CDR3 sequences, 8% to 13% seen only once; the top ten take about 40%. Here the sequenced sample was CD8+ T cells sorted from PBMCs, taken 15 days after the yellow fever booster vaccination. The receptor set was obtained from a man in his late teens or twenties who received the YFV17D yellow fever vaccine.

In its sample, this clonotype was seen many times. The chain joins TRBV7-9 to TRBJ2-5; D may correspond to TRBD1 or TRBD2 (5 bases each). The germline gives CDR1 SEHNR, CDR2 FQNEAQ (reference sequence). This CDR3 region has 14 residues. The ends were cut back, 5 bases at V and 2 bases at J, with 12 bases in the middle. CDR3 coding DNA: TGTGCCAGCAGCCGTACTGGGGGTCAAGAGACCCAGTACTTC. It specifies CASSRTGGQETQYF.

This clonotype was recorded a few times. This chain connects TRBV7-9 to TRBJ2-7; a weak D match, TRBD1 (6 bases). The V and J ends lost 1 base and 4 bases respectively, with 14 bases between them. Germline-derived CDR1 and CDR2 are SEHNR and FQNEAQ (reference sequence). The CDR3 contains 15 residues. CDR3 amino acids: CASSLGLGTQYEQYF. The CDR3 nucleotides read TGTGCCAGCAGCTTAGGTTTAGGGACACAATACGAGCAGTACTTC.

V usage is TRBV7-6 and J usage is TRBJ2-1; TRBD2 matches 7 bases. The CDR3 is made up of 15 amino acids. V lost 5 bases and J lost 9; bases outside the gene matches: 13. In germline, CDR1 is SGHVS, CDR2 FNYEAQ. The CDR3 bases are TGTGCCAGCAGCCCCACAACGGGGGGAGCTGGTGAGCAGTTCTTC. Its translation is CASSPTTGGAGEQFF. The entire variable domain, with the rest obtained from reference TRBV7-6 and TRBJ2-1, is as follows: GAGVSQSPRYKVTKRGQDVALRCDPISGHVSLYWYRQALGQGPEFLTYFNYEAQQDKSGLPNDRFSAERPEGSISTLTIQRTEQRDSAMYRCASSPTTGGAGEQFFGPGTRLTVL.

This clonotype was found a few times. The J gene is TRBJ2-3, the V gene TRBV20-1; possible D gene TRBD2, 7 bases. This CDR3 region has 15 residues. Trimming removed 6 bases at V and 5 bases at J, with 21 bases between. CDR1 and CDR2 from the germline V gene are DFQATT and SNEGSKA (reference sequence). CDR3 coding DNA: TGCAGTGCGAACCCTCGGGGGGCCGATATAGATACGCAGTATTTT. Translated: CSANPRGADIDTQYF.

The chain employs TRBV4-1 and TRBJ1-5, with D unresolved. The CDR3 loop spans 15 amino acids. The V end was cut by 3 bases, the J end by 0 bases, with 9 bases between. Germline CDR1 MGHRA, CDR2 YSYEKL. CDR3 amino acids: CASSQEAYSNQPQHF. The DNA for the CDR3 is TGCGCCAGCAGCCAGGAGGCGTATAGCAATCAGCCCCAGCATTTT.

This clonotype was seen a few times. The chain carries TRBV6-5 and TRBJ2-2; possible D gene TRBD1, 5 bases. Germline V gene data show CDR1 as MNHEY and CDR2 as SVGAGI. The V end was cut by 6 bases, the J end by 8 bases, with 10 bases between. The CDR3 is 12 residues long. DNA of the CDR3: TGTGCCAGCAGCGTCAGGGCAGGGGAGCTGTTTTTT. This gives the protein CASSVRAGELFF.

Regarding this clonotype: A much larger clonotype is one base distant, so this may be a read error. The rearrangement joins TRBV9 to TRBJ1-4; D unclear. Germline-derived CDR1 and CDR2 are SGDLS and YYNGEE. The CDR3 length is 14 residues. Written as DNA, the CDR3 is TGTGCCAGCAGCGTAGACGGAGAGCCTGAAGAACTGTTTTTT. The encoded protein is CASSVDGEPEELFF.

This clonotype was observed a handful of times. The gene calls are TRBV6-2 or TRBV6-3 and TRBJ2-3; 7 nucleotides agree with TRBD1. The CDR3 totals 14 residues. The V gene's germline CDR1 is MNHEY and CDR2 SVGEGT. V trimming: 4 bases; J trimming: 4 bases; junction bases outside the gene matches: 5. In DNA, the CDR3 is TGTGCCAGCAGTTTTGACAGGGCCGCAGATACGCAGTATTTT. It is translated as CASSFDRAADTQYF.

The rearrangement joins TRBV9 to TRBJ2-7; D unclear. Germline V gives CDR1 SGDLS, CDR2 YYNGEE. With 1 base removed from V and 4 bases from J, the gap between germline ends came to 9 bases. This CDR3 is 13 amino acids long. The CDR3 protein is CASSVPERYEQYV. The CDR3 DNA sequence: TGTGCCAGCAGCGTACCCGAGAGATACGAGCAGTACGTC.

This clonotype has only a few counts. The chain employs TRBV4-1 and TRBJ2-3; either TRBD1 or TRBD2 may supply D (6 bases each). The germline V and J ends were trimmed by 3 bases and 6 bases, with 16 bases remaining between them. CDR1 and CDR2 (germline): MGHRA, YSYEKL. This CDR3 contains 15 residues. The CDR3 is CASSQTGGIADTQYF. The CDR3 nucleotides are TGCGCCAGCAGCCAGACAGGCGGGATAGCGGATACGCAGTATTTT.

This clonotype was seen many times. The chain combines TRBV4-1 with TRBJ1-2; D is ambiguous. Germline loops: CDR1 MGHRA, CDR2 YSYEKL. Trimming pared 4 bases from V and 4 bases from J, leaving 13 bases between. The CDR3 totals 14 residues. CDR3 sequence reads: CASSPSGPGYGYTF. The DNA for the CDR3 is TGCGCCAGCAGCCCGTCCGGGCCCGGCTATGGCTACACCTTC.

This CDR3 reads CASSLETPGIPEAFF. The CDR3 region has the DNA TGCGCCAGCAGCCTGGAAACCCCGGGGATCCCTGAAGCTTTCTTT. The chain carries TRBV4-1 and TRBJ1-1; no definite D call. Trimming removed 4 bases at V and 6 bases at J, with 18 bases between. Germline CDR1 reads MGHRA; CDR2 reads YSYEKL. The CDR3 is made up of 15 amino acids.

The rearrangement links TRBV7-3 to TRBJ1-1; D gene uncertain. CDR3 length: 14 residues. V lost 3 bases and J lost 3, with 11 bases in between. From germline, CDR1 is SGHTA and CDR2 FQGTGA. The CDR3 DNA follows: TGTGCCAGCAGCTTTCTTCCCAGCGACACTGAAGCTTTCTTT. It yields the protein CASSFLPSDTEAFF.

This clonotype showed up many times. The V and J genes are TRBV7-8 and TRBJ2-7, with D perhaps given as TRBD1 or TRBD2 (5 bases each). Germline CDR1 and CDR2: SGHVS and FQNEAQ. The CDR3 covers 16 residues. Trimming removed 4 bases at V and 0 bases at J, with 16 bases between. In nucleotides, the CDR3 is TGTGCCAGCAGCTCTGACCGGGACCTTGGCTCCTACGAGCAGTACGTC. Translation gives CASSSDRDLGSYEQYV.

This clonotype was detected a few times. This chain uses TRBV4-3 with TRBJ2-7, with 10 bases lining up with TRBD2. From germline, CDR1 is LGHNA and CDR2 YSLEER. V gave up 0 bases and J gave up 6 bases; unmatched junction bases: 5. The CDR3 totals 15 residues. In DNA form, the CDR3 reads TGCGCCAGCAGCCAAGAGTTAGCGGGGGGTTTCGAGCAGTACGTC. Translating it yields CASSQELAGGFEQYV.

CDR3 nucleotides: TGCAGCGTTGAAGGCGTAGGGGGGTTTTTCTTC. This sequence encodes CSVEGVGGFFF. The chain employs TRBV29-1 and TRBJ2-1; the D call may be TRBD1 or TRBD2 (6 bases each). The CDR3 is 11 amino acids. V lost 1 base and J lost 16, with 14 bases in between. Germline V gene lookup returns CDR1 SQVTM and CDR2 ANQGSEA.

The V gene is TRBV9, the J gene TRBJ1-6, with 9 bases lining up with TRBD1. Trimming took 3 bases from V and 9 from J; bases not matched to a gene: 7. This CDR3 is built from 15 residues. The germline V gene encodes CDR1 SGDLS and CDR2 YYNGEE. CDR3 region: CASSAAGTGSSPLHF. The CDR3 DNA reads as TGTGCCAGCAGCGCGGCCGGGACAGGGAGTTCACCCCTCCACTTT.

The table lists this clonotype with many counts. The chain has TRBV7-9 and TRBJ1-1; no firm D call. The CDR3 contains 13 residues. Per the germline V gene, CDR1 is SEHNR and CDR2 is FQNEAQ (reference sequence). V was cut by 1 base and J by 8 bases, with 11 bases left in between. The CDR3 DNA reads as TGTGCCAGCAGCTTAGTGGGTGGAAGAGAAGCTTTCTTT. Translation gives CASSLVGGREAFF.

This clonotype was counted at least ten times. The J gene is TRBJ2-1, the V gene TRBV7-9, with a weak D call TRBD1 (5 bases). Germline V CDR1 and CDR2: SEHNR, FQNEAQ (reference sequence). V was shortened by 0 bases and J by 4 bases, with 10 bases between the two germline ends. The CDR3 covers 15 residues. CDR3 amino acids: CASSLARQGYNEQFF. DNA of the CDR3: TGTGCCAGCAGCTTAGCCAGGCAGGGTTACAATGAGCAGTTCTTC.

This clonotype occurred a few times. This chain joins TRBV27 and TRBJ2-3; D might be TRBD2 (5 bases). The CDR3 covers 16 residues. The V end lost 7 bases, the J end lost 4 bases, and 21 bases lay between the germline ends. The germline CDR1 and CDR2 sequences are MNHEY and SMNVEV (reference sequence). CDR3 amino acids: CASTSDLARSPDTQYF. The CDR3 region has the DNA TGTGCCAGCACCTCTGATCTAGCTAGGTCCCCAGATACGCAGTATTTT.

The chain recombines TRBV7-6 with TRBJ1-4, with D tentatively TRBD1 (6 bases). V lost 5 bases, J lost 3 bases, and 28 bases lay in between. Germline CDR1 is SGHVS and CDR2 is FNYEAQ. This CDR3 comprises 20 residues. The CDR3, as DNA: TGTGCCAGCAGCCCAGGCCCTAAACCGGTACAGGGAGTTGCTAATGAAAAACTGTTTTTT. This gives the protein CASSPGPKPVQGVANEKLFF.

This rearrangement joins TRBV7-9 to TRBJ1-4; 8 bases map to TRBD1. Germline loops: CDR1 SEHNR, CDR2 FQNEAQ (reference sequence). J gave up 6 bases and V 5 bases, and 5 bases lay outside the gene matches. This CDR3 is 14 amino acids long. The chain's CDR3 is CASSLRTGHEKLFF. Here the CDR3 DNA reads TGTGCCAGCAGCCTCCGGACAGGGCATGAAAAACTGTTTTTT.

The V gene is TRBV4-1, the J gene TRBJ2-7, with 8 bases fitting TRBD1. CDR1 is MGHRA and CDR2 is YSYEKL in the germline V gene. The CDR3 runs to 14 residues. With 4 bases clipped from V and 5 bases from J, the junction kept 7 bases outside the gene matches. This CDR3 reads CASSLLTGAHEQYV. The DNA of the CDR3 is TGCGCCAGCAGCCTTTTGACAGGGGCCCACGAGCAGTACGTC.

The gene calls are TRBV27 and TRBJ1-6; D is unresolved. Germline CDR1 is MNHEY and CDR2 is SMNVEV (reference sequence). The V and J ends lost 3 bases and 7 bases respectively, with 7 bases between them. This CDR3 is built from 13 residues. The CDR3 sequence: CASSLAANSPLHF. DNA for the CDR3: TGTGCCAGCAGTTTGGCGGCCAATTCACCCCTCCACTTT.

The CDR3 region is CASSQDFGRLSPLHF. The CDR3 region has the DNA TGCGCCAGCAGCCAAGATTTCGGCAGACTTTCACCCCTCCACTTT. V and J are TRBV4-3 and TRBJ1-6; D remains ambiguous. Trimming shortened V by 0 bases and J by 9 bases, and 12 bases separated the two germline ends. This CDR3 has 15 amino acids. Germline lookup yields CDR1 LGHNA and CDR2 YSLEER.

The chain is built from TRBV6-2 or TRBV6-3 and TRBJ2-7; D unresolved. The length of the CDR3 is 13 residues. V shed 6 bases and J shed 6 bases, with 15 bases lying between them. Per the germline V gene, CDR1 is MNHEY and CDR2 is SVGEGT. The CDR3 loop reads CASSMTRIVEQYF. Here the CDR3 DNA reads TGTGCCAGCAGCATGACCCGGATCGTCGAGCAGTACTTC.

The rearrangement uses TRBV7-2 and TRBJ2-2; D remains ambiguous. The CDR3 covers 12 residues. Germline assignment: CDR1 SGHTA and CDR2 FQGNSA. With 7 bases removed from V and 6 bases from J, the gap between germline ends came to 9 bases. This CDR3 reads CASTQIAGELFF. CDR3 nucleotide sequence: TGTGCCAGCACCCAAATCGCCGGGGAGCTGTTTTTT.

As DNA, the CDR3 is TGTGCCATCAGTGAATCAGGACCTTGGAATGAGCAGTTCTTC. Its protein product is CAISESGPWNEQFF. This chain connects TRBV10-3 to TRBJ2-1, with D unclear. V was pared by 3 bases and J by 7 bases, with 13 bases between. This CDR3 has 14 residues. The germline V gene has CDR1 ENHRY and CDR2 SYGVKD.

This chain links TRBV9 with TRBJ1-3, with D unresolved. The CDR3 is made up of 15 amino acids. The ends were cut back, 3 bases at V and 1 base at J, with 11 bases in the middle. Germline V gene sequence: CDR1 SGDLS, CDR2 YYNGEE. Here the CDR3 DNA reads TGTGCCAGCAGCGCCCCGGACCGATCTGGAAACACCATATATTTT. Protein product: CASSAPDRSGNTIYF.